The sequence of this T cell receptor (beta chain) was determined in a study of shared clonotypes between healthy human individuals. Study findings and constraints: Rarefaction indicated that sorted-subset sequencing remained incomplete although depth was large.

The CDR3 totals 13 residues. The germline V gene has CDR1 MNHNY and CDR2 SVGAGI (reference sequence). V was cut by 6 bases and J by 1 base, with 10 bases left in between. In the CD4+ fraction, cells were divided into CD45RA+ naive and CD45RA-negative memory subsets. On sorted subsets, replicate PCRs used 150 to 250 ng DNA, or around 30,000 T cell genomes. Using immunoSEQ multiplex PCR, the repertoire was profiled, and TCRdb retains in-frame clones only, with some absent. The table has roughly 2.2 million clones, approximately 90% seen once; the top ten hold 0.3% to 0.45%. On this clone: Antigen unknown.

The chain carries TRBV6-6 and TRBJ2-7; D gene uncertain. The receptor was isolated from a man between 18 and 35 years old in good health. Some clones in this sample may be carry-over from other donors' samples. The sample consisted of naive CD4+ T cells from PBMCs. Subset described: CD45RA+ positively selected. The CDR3 region is CASRWAESYEQYF. The CDR3 DNA reads as TGTGCCAGCAGGTGGGCGGAGTCCTACGAGCAGTACTTC.